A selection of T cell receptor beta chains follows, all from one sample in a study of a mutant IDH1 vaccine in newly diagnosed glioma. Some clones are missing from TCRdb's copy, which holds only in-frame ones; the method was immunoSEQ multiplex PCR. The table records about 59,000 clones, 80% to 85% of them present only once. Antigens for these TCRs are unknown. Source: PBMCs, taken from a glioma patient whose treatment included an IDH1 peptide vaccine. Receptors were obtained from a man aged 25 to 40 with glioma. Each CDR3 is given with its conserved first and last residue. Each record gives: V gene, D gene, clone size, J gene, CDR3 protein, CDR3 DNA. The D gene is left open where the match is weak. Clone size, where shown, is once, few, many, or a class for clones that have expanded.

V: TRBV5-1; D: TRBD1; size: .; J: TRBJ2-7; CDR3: CASSTGQGITYEQYF; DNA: TGCGCCAGCAGCACGGGACAGGGGATCACCTACGAGCAGTACTTC
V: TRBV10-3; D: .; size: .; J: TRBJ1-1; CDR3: CAITETPDGNTEAFF; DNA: TGTGCCATCACCGAAACCCCCGACGGGAACACTGAAGCTTTCTTT
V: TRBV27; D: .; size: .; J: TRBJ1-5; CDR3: CASSSSRNQPQHF; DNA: TGTGCCAGCAGTTCGTCCAGGAATCAGCCCCAGCATTTT
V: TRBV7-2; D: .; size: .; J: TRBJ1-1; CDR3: CASSLTIWEDRDTEAFF; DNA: TGTGCCAGCAGCTTAACCATCTGGGAAGATCGGGACACTGAAGCTTTCTTT
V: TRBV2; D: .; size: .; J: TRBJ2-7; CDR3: CASRDYEQYF; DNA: TGTGCCAGCCGGGATTACGAGCAGTACTTC
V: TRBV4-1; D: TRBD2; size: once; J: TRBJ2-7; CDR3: CASSQLFLAGDYEQYF; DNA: TGCGCCAGCAGCCAACTATTCCTAGCGGGGGACTACGAGCAGTACTTC
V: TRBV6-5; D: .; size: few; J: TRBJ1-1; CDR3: CASRRGWTEAFF; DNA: TGTGCCAGCCGGAGGGGATGGACTGAAGCTTTCTTT
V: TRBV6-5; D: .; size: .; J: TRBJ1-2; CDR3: CASRPSYNYGYTF; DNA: TGTGCCAGCAGGCCTAGCTATAACTATGGCTACACCTTC
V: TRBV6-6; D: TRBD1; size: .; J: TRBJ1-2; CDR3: CASSHGQGTGYTF; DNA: TGTGCCAGCAGCCACGGACAGGGAACAGGCTACACCTTC
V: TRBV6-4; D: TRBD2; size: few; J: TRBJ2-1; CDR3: CASSEGAGGGNEQFF; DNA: TGTGCCAGCAGTGAGGGTGCGGGGGGCGGCAATGAGCAGTTCTTC
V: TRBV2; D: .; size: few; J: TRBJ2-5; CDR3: CAGAIFQETQYF; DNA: TGTGCCGGCGCCATATTCCAAGAGACCCAGTACTTC
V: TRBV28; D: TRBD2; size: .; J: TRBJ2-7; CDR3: CASSTPSGGRREQYF; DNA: TGTGCCAGCAGTACCCCTAGCGGGGGTAGACGGGAGCAGTACTTC
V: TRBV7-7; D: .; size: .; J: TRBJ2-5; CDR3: CASSPRPSQETQYF; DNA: TGTGCCAGCAGCCCTCGGCCATCTCAAGAGACCCAGTACTTC
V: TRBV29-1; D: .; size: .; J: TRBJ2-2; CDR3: CSVESDTGELFF; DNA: TGCAGCGTTGAAAGCGACACCGGGGAGCTGTTTTTT
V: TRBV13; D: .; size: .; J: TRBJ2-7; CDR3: CASSPGVVYEQYF; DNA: TGTGCCAGCAGCCCCGGCGTGGTATACGAGCAGTACTTC
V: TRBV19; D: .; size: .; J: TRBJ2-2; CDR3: CASKQDPGWAGELFF; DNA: TGTGCCAGTAAACAAGATCCGGGGTGGGCCGGGGAGCTGTTTTTT
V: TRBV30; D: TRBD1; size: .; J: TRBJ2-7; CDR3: CAWKVGTGDYEQYF; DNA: TGTGCCTGGAAGGTCGGGACAGGGGACTACGAGCAGTACTTC
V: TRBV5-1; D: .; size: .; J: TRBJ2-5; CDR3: CASSLRGGSPQETQYF; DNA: TGCGCCAGCAGCCTACGAGGCGGGTCCCCCCAAGAGACCCAGTACTTC
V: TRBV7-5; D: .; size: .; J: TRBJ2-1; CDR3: CVRSSPHALSSLGTFYNEQFF; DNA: TGTGTCAGAAGCTCCCCCCACGCCTTATCCTCTCTCGGGACATTTTACAATGAGCAGTTCTTC
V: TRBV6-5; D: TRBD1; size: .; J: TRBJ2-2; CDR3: CATHPSTGLGELFF; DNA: TGTGCCACCCACCCTTCGACAGGGCTAGGGGAGCTGTTTTTT
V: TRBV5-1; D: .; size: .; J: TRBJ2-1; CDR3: CASSLAGQNNEQFF; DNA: TGCGCCAGCAGCTTGGCGGGGCAGAACAATGAGCAGTTCTTC
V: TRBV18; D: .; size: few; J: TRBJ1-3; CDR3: CASSPPGVRSGNTIYF; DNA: TGTGCCAGCTCACCACCAGGGGTGAGATCTGGAAACACCATATATTTT
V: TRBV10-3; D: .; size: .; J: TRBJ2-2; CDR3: CAISALFGSNTGELFF; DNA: TGTGCCATCAGTGCACTGTTTGGCTCGAACACCGGGGAGCTGTTTTTT
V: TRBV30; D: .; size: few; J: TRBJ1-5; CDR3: CAWSGDTNQPQHF; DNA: TGTGCCTGGAGTGGGGACACCAATCAGCCCCAGCATTTT
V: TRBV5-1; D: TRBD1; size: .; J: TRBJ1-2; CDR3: CASSWTGGAPENGYTF; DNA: TGCGCCAGCAGCTGGACAGGGGGCGCCCCGGAGAATGGCTACACCTTC
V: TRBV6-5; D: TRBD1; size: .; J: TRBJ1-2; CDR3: CASSYTQGATIGYTF; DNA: TGTGCCAGCAGTTACACACAGGGGGCGACTATTGGCTACACCTTC
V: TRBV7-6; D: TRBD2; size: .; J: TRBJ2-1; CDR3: CASSPLGRDSYNEQFF; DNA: TGTGCCAGCAGCCCCCTCGGGAGGGACTCCTACAATGAGCAGTTCTTC
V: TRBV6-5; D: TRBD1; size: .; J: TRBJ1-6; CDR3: CASSKGTGDNSPLHF; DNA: TGTGCCAGCAGTAAGGGGACAGGGGATAATTCACCCCTCCACTTT
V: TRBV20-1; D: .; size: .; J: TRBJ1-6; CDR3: CSARGLSPLHF; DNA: TGCAGTGCTAGGGGGCTCTCACCCCTCCACTTT
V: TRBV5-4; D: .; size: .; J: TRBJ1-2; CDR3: CASSGRPGTNYGYTF; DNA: TGTGCCAGCAGCGGGCGCCCAGGGACCAACTATGGCTACACCTTC
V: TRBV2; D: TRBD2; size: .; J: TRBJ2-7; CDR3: CASNENRDYYEQYF; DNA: TGTGCCAGCAACGAGAACCGGGACTATTACGAGCAGTACTTC
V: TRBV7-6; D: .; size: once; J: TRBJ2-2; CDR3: CASSAGTGELFF; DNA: TGTGCCAGCAGCGCCGGGACCGGGGAGCTGTTTTTT
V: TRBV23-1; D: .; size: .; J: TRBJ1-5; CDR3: CASSQSSGSRDQPQHF; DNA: TGCGCCAGCAGTCAATCTTCAGGGTCGAGGGATCAGCCCCAGCATTTT
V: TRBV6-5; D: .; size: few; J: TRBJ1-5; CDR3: CASSRDGSNQPQHF; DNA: TGTGCCAGCAGCAGGGACGGTAGCAATCAGCCCCAGCATTTT
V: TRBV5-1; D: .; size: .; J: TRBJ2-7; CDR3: CASSQWTEPTYEQYF; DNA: TGCGCCAGCAGCCAATGGACAGAACCCACCTACGAGCAGTACTTC
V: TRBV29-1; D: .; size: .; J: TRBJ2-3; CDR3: CSVGGDTQYF; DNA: TGCAGCGTTGGGGGAGATACGCAGTATTTT
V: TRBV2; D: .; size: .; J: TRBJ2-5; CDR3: CASTLRGIQETQYF; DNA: TGTGCCAGCACCCTAAGGGGTATTCAAGAGACCCAGTACTTC
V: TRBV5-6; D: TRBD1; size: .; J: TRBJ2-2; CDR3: CASSSRTGGHGELFF; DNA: TGTGCCAGCAGCTCGCGGACAGGGGGTCACGGGGAGCTGTTTTTT
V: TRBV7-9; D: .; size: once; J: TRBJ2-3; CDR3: CASSLNAGASTDTQYF; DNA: TGTGCCAGCAGCTTGAATGCAGGGGCTAGCACAGATACGCAGTATTTT
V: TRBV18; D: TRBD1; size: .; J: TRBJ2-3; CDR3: CASSPADRGFTDTQYF; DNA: TGTGCCAGCTCACCTGCGGACAGGGGATTCACAGATACGCAGTATTTT
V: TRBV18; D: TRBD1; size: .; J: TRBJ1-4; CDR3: CASSPLGTGSEEKLFF; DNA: TGTGCCAGCTCACCCCTTGGGACAGGCTCCGAAGAAAAACTGTTTTTT
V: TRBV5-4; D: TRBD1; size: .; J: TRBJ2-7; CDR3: CASSLASGQGPEQYF; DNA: TGTGCCAGCAGCTTGGCCTCCGGACAGGGCCCCGAGCAGTACTTC
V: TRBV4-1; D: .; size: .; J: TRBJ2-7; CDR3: CASSHPAGKTYEQYF; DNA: TGCGCCAGCAGCCATCCGGCCGGGAAAACCTACGAGCAGTACTTC
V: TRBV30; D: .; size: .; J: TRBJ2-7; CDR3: CAWTRGENYEQYF; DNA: TGTGCCTGGACCCGAGGGGAAAACTACGAGCAGTACTTC
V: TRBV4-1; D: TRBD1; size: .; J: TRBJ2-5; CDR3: CASSHGQGTWGAGEETQYF; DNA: TGCGCCAGCAGCCACGGACAGGGGACCTGGGGCGCGGGTGAAGAGACCCAGTACTTC
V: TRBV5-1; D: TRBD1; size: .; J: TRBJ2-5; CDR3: CASSSQGAETQYF; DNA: TGCGCCAGCAGTTCCCAGGGGGCCGAGACCCAGTACTTC
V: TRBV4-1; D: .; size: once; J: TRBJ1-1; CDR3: CASSPTGLGPTEAFF; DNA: TGCGCCAGCAGCCCCACAGGGTTAGGGCCCACTGAAGCTTTCTTT
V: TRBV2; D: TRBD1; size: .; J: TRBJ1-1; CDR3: CASSETGGQTDRGEAFF; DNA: TGTGCCAGCAGTGAGACGGGAGGACAAACGGACAGGGGCGAAGCTTTCTTT
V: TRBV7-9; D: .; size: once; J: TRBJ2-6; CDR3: CASSLEGLGANVLTF; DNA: TGTGCCAGCAGCTTAGAGGGGCTGGGGGCCAACGTCCTGACTTTC
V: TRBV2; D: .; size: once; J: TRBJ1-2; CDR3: CAIRRTALNYGYTF; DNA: TGTGCCATTCGAAGGACAGCGCTTAACTATGGCTACACCTTC